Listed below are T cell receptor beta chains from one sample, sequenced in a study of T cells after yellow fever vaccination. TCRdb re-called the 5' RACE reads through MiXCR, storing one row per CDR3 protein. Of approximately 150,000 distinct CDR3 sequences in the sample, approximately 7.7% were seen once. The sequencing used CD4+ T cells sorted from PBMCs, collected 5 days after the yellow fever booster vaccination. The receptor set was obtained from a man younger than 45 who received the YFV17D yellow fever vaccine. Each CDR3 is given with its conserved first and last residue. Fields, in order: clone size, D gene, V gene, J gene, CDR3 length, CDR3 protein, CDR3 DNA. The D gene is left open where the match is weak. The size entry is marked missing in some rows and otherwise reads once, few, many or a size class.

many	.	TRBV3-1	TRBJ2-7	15	CASSQGIKQTYEQYF	TGTGCCAGCAGCCAGGGTATAAAGCAGACCTACGAGCAGTACTTC
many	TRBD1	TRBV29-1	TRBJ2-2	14	CSLRTGQNTGELFF	TGCAGCCTTCGGACAGGGCAGAACACCGGGGAGCTGTTTTTT
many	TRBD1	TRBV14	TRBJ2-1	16	CASTTLQGAGRNEQFF	TGTGCCAGCACGACTTTACAGGGGGCTGGTCGGAATGAGCAGTTCTTC
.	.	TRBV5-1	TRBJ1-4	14	CASSLGGANEKLFF	TGCGCCAGCAGCTTGGGGGGGGCTAATGAAAAACTGTTTTTT
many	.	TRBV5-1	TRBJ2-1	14	CASSFGDGYNEQFF	TGCGCCAGCAGCTTCGGCGACGGCTACAATGAGCAGTTCTTC
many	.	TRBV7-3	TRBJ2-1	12	CASSLTHNEQFF	TGTGCCAGCAGCTTAACACACAATGAGCAGTTCTTC
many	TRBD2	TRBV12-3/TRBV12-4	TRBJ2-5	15	CASSPSAGGPGTQYF	TGTGCCAGCAGCCCCTCAGCGGGAGGGCCTGGGACCCAGTACTTC
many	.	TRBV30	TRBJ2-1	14	CAWSFLTGANEQFF	TGTGCCTGGAGTTTCCTGACCGGGGCCAATGAGCAGTTCTTC
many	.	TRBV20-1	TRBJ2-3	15	CSARRTGDGTDTQYF	TGCAGTGCTAGAAGGACGGGAGATGGGACAGATACGCAGTATTTT
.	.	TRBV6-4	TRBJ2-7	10	CASSDHEQYF	TGTGCCAGCAGTGACCACGAGCAGTACTTC
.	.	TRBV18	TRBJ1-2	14	CASTPGATYYGYTF	TGTGCCAGCACTCCCGGGGCCACTTACTATGGCTACACCTTC
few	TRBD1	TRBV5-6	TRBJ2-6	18	CASSLVGQGTSGANVLTF	TGTGCCAGCAGCTTAGTTGGACAGGGGACCTCTGGGGCCAACGTCCTGACTTTC
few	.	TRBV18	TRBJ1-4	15	CASSPPETWDEKLFF	TGTGCCAGCTCACCACCTGAGACATGGGATGAAAAACTGTTTTTT
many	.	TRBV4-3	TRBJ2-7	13	CASSQETVLEQYF	TGCGCCAGCAGCCAAGAGACCGTCCTCGAGCAGTACTTC
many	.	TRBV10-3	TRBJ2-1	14	CAIRIRGSYNEQFF	TGTGCCATCAGGATCCGGGGATCCTACAATGAGCAGTTCTTC
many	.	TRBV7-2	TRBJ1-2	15	CASSLAGRGSYGYTF	TGTGCCAGCAGCTTAGCCGGCAGGGGATCCTATGGCTACACCTTC
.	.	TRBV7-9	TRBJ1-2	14	CASSFLSLDWGYTF	TGTGCCAGCAGCTTCCTTTCCTTGGATTGGGGCTACACCTTC
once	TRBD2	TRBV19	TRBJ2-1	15	CASSPGTSGSNEQFF	TGTGCCAGTAGTCCAGGGACTAGCGGGAGTAATGAGCAGTTCTTC
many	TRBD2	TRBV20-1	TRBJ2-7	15	CSARAPGTSPHEQYF	TGCAGTGCTAGAGCCCCAGGGACTAGTCCCCACGAGCAGTACTTC
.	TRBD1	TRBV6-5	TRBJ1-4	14	CASSQDRGGEKLFF	TGTGCCAGCAGCCAAGACAGGGGCGGTGAAAAACTGTTTTTT
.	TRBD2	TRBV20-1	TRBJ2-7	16	CSARDRTRLAGDEQYF	TGCAGTGCTAGAGACCGAACCAGACTAGCGGGAGACGAGCAGTACTTC
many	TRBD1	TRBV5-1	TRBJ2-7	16	CASSSSQGTGLYEQYF	TGCGCCAGCAGCTCATCACAGGGGACAGGCCTCTACGAGCAGTACTTC
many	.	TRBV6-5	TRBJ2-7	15	CASSYVLGTPHEQYF	TGTGCCAGCAGTTACGTTCTTGGGACTCCCCACGAGCAGTACTTC
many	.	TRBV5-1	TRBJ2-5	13	CASGRDMQETQYF	TGCGCCAGCGGGCGGGACATGCAAGAGACCCAGTACTTC
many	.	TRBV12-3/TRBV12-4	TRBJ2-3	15	CASSLDSGGTDTQYF	TGTGCCAGCAGTCTAGACTCTGGGGGAACAGATACGCAGTATTTT
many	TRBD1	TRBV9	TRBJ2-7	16	CASSVGPGQGAREQYF	TGTGCCAGCAGCGTAGGCCCGGGACAGGGAGCCCGCGAGCAGTACTTC
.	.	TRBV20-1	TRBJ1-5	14	CSAGDGNSNQPQHF	TGCAGTGCCGGGGACGGGAATAGCAATCAGCCCCAGCATTTT
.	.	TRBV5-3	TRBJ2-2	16	CARSETGTYGTGELFF	TGTGCTAGAAGCGAGACTGGGACGTACGGTACCGGGGAGCTGTTTTTT
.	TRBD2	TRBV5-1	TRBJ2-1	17	CASSTRTSGSSYNEQFF	TGCGCCAGCAGCACACGGACTAGCGGGAGCTCCTACAATGAGCAGTTCTTC
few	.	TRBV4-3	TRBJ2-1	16	CASSQEGGTGGNEQFF	TGCGCCAGCAGCCAAGAGGGAGGGACAGGAGGCAATGAGCAGTTCTTC
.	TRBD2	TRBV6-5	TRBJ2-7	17	CASSSLHRGGAAYEQYF	TGTGCCAGCAGCTCACTCCACCGGGGGGGGGCGGCCTACGAGCAGTACTTC
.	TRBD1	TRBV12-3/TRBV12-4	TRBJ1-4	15	CASSRQGLPYEKLFF	TGTGCCAGCAGTCGACAGGGGCTTCCCTATGAAAAACTGTTTTTT
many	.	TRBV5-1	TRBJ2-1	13	CASSLGNYNEQFF	TGCGCCAGCAGCTTGGGAAATTACAATGAGCAGTTCTTC
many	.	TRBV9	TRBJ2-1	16	CASSVATGLPNNEQFF	TGTGCCAGCAGCGTCGCTACAGGGCTACCTAACAATGAGCAGTTCTTC
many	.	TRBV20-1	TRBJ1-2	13	CSASLGSSYGYTF	TGCAGTGCTTCCTTGGGCTCATCATATGGCTACACCTTC
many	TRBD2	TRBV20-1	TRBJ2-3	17	CSARDIIGLAGADTQYF	TGCAGTGCTAGAGATATAATAGGGCTAGCGGGAGCAGATACGCAGTATTTT
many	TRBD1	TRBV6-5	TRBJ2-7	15	CANLRGRQGVKEQYF	TGTGCCAACCTCAGGGGACGGCAGGGGGTAAAAGAGCAGTACTTC
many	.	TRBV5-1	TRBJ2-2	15	CASSLALQAAGELFF	TGCGCCAGCAGCTTGGCGCTCCAAGCGGCCGGGGAGCTGTTTTTT
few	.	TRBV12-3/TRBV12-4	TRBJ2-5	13	CASSPSTQETQYF	TGTGCCAGCAGTCCCTCGACACAAGAGACCCAGTACTTC
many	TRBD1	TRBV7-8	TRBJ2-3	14	CASSYRGREDTQYF	TGTGCCAGCAGCTACAGGGGGCGCGAGGATACGCAGTATTTT
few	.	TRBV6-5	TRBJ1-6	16	CASSYSRWPPGSPLHF	TGTGCCAGCAGTTATAGTAGATGGCCGCCCGGGTCACCCCTCCACTTT
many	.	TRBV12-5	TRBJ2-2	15	CASGPPVRNTGELFF	TGTGCTAGTGGCCCCCCGGTCAGGAACACCGGGGAGCTGTTTTTT
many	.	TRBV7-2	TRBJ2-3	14	CASSPSDHTDTQYF	TGTGCCAGCAGCCCTTCCGATCACACAGATACGCAGTATTTT
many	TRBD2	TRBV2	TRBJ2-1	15	CASSGTSGRVSEQFF	TGTGCCAGCAGTGGGACTAGCGGGAGGGTCAGTGAGCAGTTCTTC
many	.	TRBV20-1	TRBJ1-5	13	CSVPDVFNQPQHF	TGCAGTGTCCCTGACGTCTTCAATCAGCCCCAGCATTTT
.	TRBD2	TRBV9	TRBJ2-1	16	CASSTSPGLAGDEQFF	TGTGCCAGCAGCACCTCACCGGGACTAGCGGGAGATGAGCAGTTCTTC
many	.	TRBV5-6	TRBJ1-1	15	CASRFRRFTDTEAFF	TGTGCCAGCAGGTTTCGACGCTTTACGGACACTGAAGCTTTCTTT
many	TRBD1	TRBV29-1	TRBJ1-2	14	CSVGERGTAYGYTF	TGCAGCGTTGGGGAAAGGGGGACAGCGTATGGCTACACCTTC
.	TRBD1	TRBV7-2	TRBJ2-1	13	CASSFRGSNEQFF	TGTGCCAGCAGCTTCAGGGGGTCAAATGAGCAGTTCTTC
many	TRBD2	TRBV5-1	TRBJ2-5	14	CASSFSGREETQYF	TGCGCCAGCAGCTTTAGCGGGAGGGAAGAGACCCAGTACTTC
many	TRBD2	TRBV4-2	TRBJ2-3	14	CASSQSGKWDTQYF	TGTGCCAGCAGCCAGAGCGGGAAGTGGGATACGCAGTATTTT
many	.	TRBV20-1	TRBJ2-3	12	CSATEVPDTQYF	TGCAGTGCTACGGAGGTCCCAGATACGCAGTATTTT